This TCR beta chain was captured in a study of blood T cell repertoires in COVID-19. Sequenced by immunoSEQ multiplex PCR; TCRdb stores in-frame clones only, minus some. The sample includes about 250,000 clones, 70% to 90% seen only once; the top ten take approximately 9.6%. V dropped 5 bases and J dropped 2 bases, with 13 bases sitting between them. The CDR3 length is 15 residues. Germline CDR1 reads SGHVS; CDR2 reads FQNEAQ. This TCR derives from a woman between 45 and 60 years old with acute COVID-19. The rearrangement links TRBV7-8 to TRBJ1-3; D remains ambiguous. The source material was PBMCs or T cells enriched from blood (not recorded which). The CDR3 reads CASSPLEGTGNTIYF. CDR3 nucleotide sequence: TGTGCCAGCAGCCCTCTAGAGGGAACTGGAAACACCATATATTTT.